The subject of this entry is one TCR beta chain. The read is 3 residues too short to cover the CDR3 end, so that end is filled in from the germline J gene. The data stem from a study of T cells in women clearing cervical HPV infection. Sequencing used immunoSEQ multiplex PCR; TCRdb keeps in-frame clones, though not all of them. Found here are about 16,000 clones; the top ten clones hold more than 9%. V gave up 5 bases and J gave up 1 base, with 8 bases separating them. Germline values: CDR1 SGHTA, CDR2 FQGTGA. The CDR3 runs 13 residues. The J gene is TRBJ1-1, the V gene TRBV7-3, with unresolved D. The sequenced material came from blood buffy coat. This TCR came from a woman aged 18-70 years with a cervical HPV16 infection that either progressed to CIN3+ or cleared (not recorded which). Partial CDR3 DNA: TGTGCCAGCAGCGTCCAGGCGAACACTGAA. This translates into CASSVQANTE. The entire CDR3 sequence reads CASSVQANTEAFF. The complete variable domain, with remaining parts taken from reference TRBV7-3 and TRBJ1-1, reads GAGVSQTPSNKVTEKGKYVELRCDPISGHTALYWYRQSLGQGPEFLIYFQGTGAADDSGLPNDRFFAVRPEGSVSTLKIQRTERGDSAVYLCASSVQANTEAFFGQGTRLTVV.